What follows are 13 T cell receptor beta chains derived from one specimen sequenced in a study of OX40 agonist ivuxolimab in advanced cancers. This table comes from immunoSEQ multiplex PCR, and its TCRdb copy is limited to in-frame clones, with some not included. The table records around 69,000 clones, around 89% of them present only once. The specimen was CD4+ or CD8+ T cells sorted from blood, collected in a trial of the OX40 agonist ivuxolimab. The receptor source for this set is an adult with an advanced solid tumor such as melanoma, head and neck, liver or kidney cancer.

CDR3 protein: CASSMGRGYQETQYF. CDR3 nucleotides: TGTGCCAGTAGTATGGGCAGGGGGTACCAAGAGACCCAGTACTTC. This chain uses TRBV19 with TRBJ2-5; 7 bases align to TRBD1. This CDR3 comprises 15 residues. The germline CDR1 and CDR2 sequences are LNHDA and SQIVND (reference sequence). With 3 bases clipped from V and 0 bases from J, the junction kept 4 bases outside the gene matches.

The CDR3 loop is CASSESAGGPYEQYF. CDR3 in DNA: TGTGCCAGCAGTGAATCAGCGGGAGGGCCCTACGAGCAGTACTTC. This rearrangement joins TRBV6-1 to TRBJ2-7; 10 bases are shared with TRBD2. The CDR3 has 15 residues. The V segment lost 2 bases and the J segment 2 bases; nucleotides outside the gene matches: 3. CDR1 and CDR2 from the germline V gene are MNHNS and SASEGT.

This chain links TRBV29-1 with TRBJ1-5; D possibly corresponds to TRBD1 (5 bases). Germline V gene lookup returns CDR1 SQVTM and CDR2 ANQGSEA. Trimming cost V 6 bases and J 1 base, with 10 bases left between them. This CDR3 has 13 residues. The CDR3 here is CSVRGGSNQPQHF. CDR3 coding DNA: TGCAGCGTCCGGGGGGGGAGCAATCAGCCCCAGCATTTT.

The rearrangement uses TRBV4-3 and TRBJ1-2; 9 nucleotides match TRBD1. The CDR3 contains 16 residues. From germline, CDR1 is LGHNA and CDR2 YSLEER. With 7 bases clipped from V and 8 bases from J, the junction kept 17 bases outside the gene matches. CDR3 sequence: CASNSKNTGGQGGYTF. DNA of the CDR3: TGCGCCAGCAACTCCAAGAACACAGGGGGCCAGGGGGGCTACACCTTC.

This sequence joins TRBV7-2 and TRBJ2-7; D is undetermined. CDR3 length: 11 residues. Between the trimmed V and J ends, which lost 2 bases and 7 bases, there was a span of 6 bases. Germline-derived CDR1 and CDR2 are SGHTA and FQGNSA. The CDR3 coding sequence is TGTGCCAGCAGCTTATATTGGGAGCAGTACTTC. Its protein is CASSLYWEQYF.

The J gene is TRBJ1-1, the V gene TRBV5-4; D is unclear. Germline CDR1 reads SGHNT; CDR2 reads YYREEE (reference sequence). This CDR3 has 14 amino acids. V gave up 2 bases and J gave up 5 bases, with 13 bases separating them. The CDR3, as DNA: TGTGCCAGCAGCTTCACTTCCGGGCGAACTGAAGCTTTCTTT. Its translation: CASSFTSGRTEAFF.

This chain uses TRBV11-2 with TRBJ1-1, with unresolved D. From germline, CDR1 is SGHAT and CDR2 FQNNGV. The V end was cut by 2 bases, the J end by 6 bases, with 10 bases between. The CDR3 is 13 amino acids. The CDR3 here is CASSLLGRAEAFF. The DNA of the CDR3 is TGTGCCAGCAGCTTATTAGGGCGCGCTGAAGCTTTCTTT.

This clone is a singleton in its sample. This chain connects TRBV18 to TRBJ1-4; the D gene is possibly TRBD1 (5 bases). Germline CDR1 and CDR2: KGHSH and LQKENI. The CDR3 loop spans 14 amino acids. Trimming pared 4 bases from V and 7 bases from J, leaving 13 bases between. The CDR3 reads CASSQTGTFEKLFF. CDR3 DNA: TGTGCCAGCTCACAAACCGGGACTTTTGAAAAACTGTTTTTT.

The chain uses TRBV7-2 and TRBJ2-5; 9 nucleotides line up with TRBD2. Losses at the gene ends were 2 bases for V and 3 bases for J; bases not matched to a gene: 7. The CDR3 extends over 16 amino acids. The germline V gene has CDR1 SGHTA and CDR2 FQGNSA. CDR3 DNA: TGTGCCAGCAGCTTATATTTGGCTAGCGGGGAAGAGACCCAGTACTTC. Residues: CASSLYLASGEETQYF.

The V gene is TRBV6-4, the J gene TRBJ2-2, with D maybe TRBD2 (6 bases). The V gene lost 3 bases and the J gene lost 1 base, with 9 bases spanning the gap. CDR3 size: 15 residues. The V gene's germline CDR1 is MRHNA and CDR2 SNTAGT. CDR3 protein: CASSESEGNTGELFF. For the CDR3, the DNA is TGTGCCAGCAGTGAATCGGAGGGGAACACCGGGGAGCTGTTTTTT.

The chain joins TRBV30 to TRBJ2-7, with D unresolved. Per germline, CDR1 GTSNPN and CDR2 SVGIG (reference sequence). The CDR3 is 14 residues long. V lost 0 bases and J 0 bases, leaving 9 bases between the germline ends. The CDR3 here is CAWSVKVFSYEQYF. In DNA form, the CDR3 reads TGTGCCTGGAGTGTAAAAGTTTTCTCCTACGAGCAGTACTTC.

This clone is a singleton in its sample. The rearrangement uses TRBV6-1 and TRBJ2-7; TRBD1 might be the D (5 bases). Trimming cost V 7 bases and J 7 bases, with 11 bases left between them. CDR1 MNHNS and CDR2 SASEGT come from the germline V gene. The CDR3 is 11 residues long. CDR3 loop: CASTVDREQYF. The DNA of the CDR3 is TGTGCCAGCACCGTAGACAGAGAGCAGTACTTC.

The chain recombines TRBV7-9 with TRBJ1-1; the match to TRBD1 covers 9 bases. Germline V gives CDR1 SEHNR, CDR2 FQNEAQ (reference sequence). The junction had 8 bases not matched to a gene; V was cut back by 6 bases and J by 0 bases. CDR3 length equals 16 residues. This CDR3 reads CASRLSTGGLNTEAFF. The CDR3 bases are TGTGCCAGCAGGTTAAGTACAGGGGGCTTGAACACTGAAGCTTTCTTT.